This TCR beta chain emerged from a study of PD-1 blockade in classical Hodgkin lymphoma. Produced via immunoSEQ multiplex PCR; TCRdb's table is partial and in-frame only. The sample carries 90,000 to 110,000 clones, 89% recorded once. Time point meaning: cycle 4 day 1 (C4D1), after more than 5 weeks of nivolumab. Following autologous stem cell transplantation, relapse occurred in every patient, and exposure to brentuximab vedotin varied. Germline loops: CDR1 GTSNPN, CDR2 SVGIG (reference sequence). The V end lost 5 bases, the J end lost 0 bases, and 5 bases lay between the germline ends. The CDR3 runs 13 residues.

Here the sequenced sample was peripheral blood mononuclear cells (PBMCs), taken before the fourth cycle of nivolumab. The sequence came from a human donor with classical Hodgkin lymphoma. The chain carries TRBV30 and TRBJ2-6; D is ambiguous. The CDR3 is CAWSDSGANVLTF. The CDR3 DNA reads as TGTGCCTGGTCCGACTCTGGGGCCAACGTCCTGACTTTC.